Presented here are 28 T cell receptor beta chains from one specimen sequenced in a study of shared clonotypes between healthy human individuals. The protocol was immunoSEQ multiplex PCR, while the TCRdb copy is restricted to in-frame clones and leaves out a portion. The sample lists around 2,000,000 clones, about 95% occurring once. Naive CD8 cells, CD45RO-negative and positively selected for CCR7, excluded terminally differentiated effector memory CD45RA+ cells. The sample consisted of naive CD8+ T cells sorted from blood. These receptors were taken from a man aged 18 to 30 in good health.

J is TRBJ2-1 and V is TRBV2; 9 bases map to TRBD1. The trim removed 2 bases at V and 3 bases at J, leaving 2 bases unmatched. The germline V gene encodes CDR1 SNHLY and CDR2 FYNNEI. This CDR3 has 15 residues. The CDR3 sequence: CASSEWDRVYNEQFF. The CDR3 DNA reads TGTGCCAGCAGTGAATGGGACAGGGTCTACAATGAGCAGTTCTTC.

This rearrangement joins TRBV19 to TRBJ1-1, with D perhaps matching TRBD1 (5 bases). The CDR3 runs to 13 residues. V was clipped by 3 bases and J by 5 bases, with 10 bases between them. Germline V CDR1 and CDR2: LNHDA, SQIVND (reference sequence). This chain's CDR3 is CASSIPGWTEAFF. The DNA of the CDR3 is TGTGCCAGTAGTATCCCAGGGTGGACTGAAGCTTTCTTT.

The CDR3, as DNA: TGTGCCAGCAGTTTAGAGGGAACTAACTATGGCTACACCTTC. It is translated as CASSLEGTNYGYTF. This chain uses TRBV27 with TRBJ1-2, with D uncertain. Germline V gene lookup returns CDR1 MNHEY and CDR2 SMNVEV (reference sequence). The CDR3 contains 14 residues. Trimming cost V 2 bases and J 0 bases, with 7 bases left between them.

This clone was counted only a few times. The chain has TRBV19 and TRBJ1-1; D unclear. CDR3 length: 11 residues. The V gene's germline CDR1 is LNHDA and CDR2 SQIVND (reference sequence). V was cut by 3 bases and J by 10 bases, with 9 bases left in between. The CDR3 reads CASSMSVGAFF. As DNA, the CDR3 is TGTGCCAGTAGTATGAGTGTGGGAGCTTTCTTT.

The chain uses TRBV7-9 and TRBJ2-3; TRBD1 agrees at 9 bases. J gave up 6 bases and V 5 bases, and 12 bases lay outside the gene matches. The CDR3 loop spans 16 amino acids. CDR1 and CDR2 from the germline V gene are SEHNR and FQNEAQ (reference sequence). CDR3 residues: CASSPGQGIYSDTQYF. The CDR3 coding sequence is TGTGCCAGCAGCCCCGGACAGGGGATATATTCGGATACGCAGTATTTT.

This chain uses TRBV4-1 with TRBJ2-5, with D maybe TRBD1 (5 bases). Trimming removed 0 bases at V and 3 bases at J, with 8 bases between. The CDR3 extends over 14 amino acids. Germline values: CDR1 MGHRA, CDR2 YSYEKL. The CDR3 DNA follows: TGCGCCAGCAGCCAAGATGTCAGGGAAGAGACCCAGTACTTC. This sequence encodes CASSQDVREETQYF.

The count of this clone is one. This chain connects TRBV4-3 to TRBJ2-7; 12 nucleotides align to TRBD2. This CDR3 has 15 amino acids. CDR1 LGHNA and CDR2 YSLEER come from the germline V gene. Trimming removed 1 base from V and 5 bases from J; junction bases left unmatched: 3. This CDR3 reads CASSQGTSGIDEQYF. CDR3 DNA: TGCGCCAGCAGCCAAGGGACTAGCGGGATAGACGAGCAGTACTTC.

The V and J genes are TRBV9 and TRBJ2-7, with D unclear. The V end was cut by 3 bases, the J end by 1 base, with 8 bases between. The V gene's germline CDR1 is SGDLS and CDR2 YYNGEE. The CDR3 consists of 13 residues. The CDR3: CASSGSVSYEQYF. CDR3 coding DNA: TGTGCCAGCAGCGGGAGCGTTTCCTACGAGCAGTACTTC.

The J gene is TRBJ1-1, the V gene TRBV30; tentatively, D is TRBD1 (6 bases). Trimming removed 4 bases from V and 7 bases from J, with 16 bases in between. The CDR3 length is 13 residues. The germline V gene has CDR1 GTSNPN and CDR2 SVGIG (reference sequence). The CDR3 region is CAWTLGGAVEAFF. CDR3 coding DNA: TGTGCCTGGACCCTAGGGGGGGCAGTTGAAGCTTTCTTT.

The chain has TRBV19 and TRBJ2-7; 7 bases match TRBD2. Germline values: CDR1 LNHDA, CDR2 SQIVND (reference sequence). The CDR3 runs to 12 residues. V was pared by 6 bases and J by 6 bases, with 5 bases of the junction left unmatched. The CDR3 loop reads CASRRPSGEQYF. CDR3 nucleotides: TGTGCCAGTAGGCGACCTAGCGGCGAGCAGTACTTC.

This clone was observed once. Other DNA sequences in this specimen translate into the identical CDR3. The CDR3 spells CASSLPGQETQYF. The DNA of the CDR3 is TGTGCCAGCAGCTTGCCAGGCCAAGAGACCCAGTACTTC. J is TRBJ2-5 and V is TRBV7-9, with D unclear. The CDR3 extends over 13 amino acids. Germline CDR1 is SEHNR and CDR2 is FQNEAQ (reference sequence). V was cut by 3 bases and J by 1 base, with 6 bases left in between. The whole variable domain, filled in from reference TRBV7-9 and TRBJ2-5, reads DTGVSQNPRHKITKRGQNVTFRCDPISEHNRLYWYRQTLGQGPEFLTYFQNEAQLEKSRLLSDRFSAERPKGSFSTLEIQRTEQGDSAMYLCASSLPGQETQYFGPGTRLLVL.

The CDR3 sequence: CASSLHFEAFF. Written as DNA, the CDR3 is TGTGCCAGCAGCTTACACTTTGAAGCTTTCTTT. The chain joins TRBV7-2 to TRBJ1-1, with D hard to call. This CDR3 has 11 amino acids. Germline V gives CDR1 SGHTA, CDR2 FQGNSA. V was clipped by 2 bases and J by 7 bases, with 5 bases between them.

V gene TRBV11-2 combines with J gene TRBJ2-7, with 7 bases that match TRBD2. The germline CDR1 and CDR2 sequences are SGHAT and FQNNGV. This CDR3 has 15 residues. J was trimmed by 0 bases and V by 5 bases; bases with no gene match: 7. The CDR3 DNA follows: TGTGCCAGCAGCACCAGCGGGATGAGCTCCTACGAGCAGTACTTC. Residues: CASSTSGMSSYEQYF.

CDR3: CASSWWVAGGSEETQYF. The CDR3 DNA is TGTGCCAGCAGCTGGTGGGTAGCGGGAGGCTCGGAGGAGACCCAGTACTTC. The V and J genes are TRBV5-6 and TRBJ2-5, with TRBD2 identical over 10 bases. V was clipped by 3 bases and J by 5 bases; unmatched bases: 13. The CDR3 has 17 residues. Germline V gene sequence: CDR1 SGHDT, CDR2 YYEEEE.

Turning to this clone: Sequence at one end of the junction differs from germline and may be a read error. The rearrangement joins TRBV5-1 to TRBJ2-7; 10 bases are a match to TRBD2. CDR1 and CDR2 (germline): SGHRS, YFSETQ. The CDR3 is made up of 17 amino acids. CDR3 sequence: CASRITSGTIPSHEQYF. CDR3 bases: TGCGCCAGCCGGATTACTAGCGGGACAATCCCCTCCCACGAGCAGTACTTC.

In this sample, this clone turned up once. J is TRBJ2-7 and V is TRBV10-2, with TRBD1 as a possible D gene (6 bases). Trimming left V 4 bases short and J 2 bases short, with 15 bases between. The length of the CDR3 is 15 residues. Germline assignment: CDR1 WSHSY and CDR2 SAAADI. CDR3 coding DNA: TGCGCCAGCAGTGTATTGGGGACACCAACCTACGAGCAGTACTTC. It translates to CASSVLGTPTYEQYF.

The V gene is TRBV28, the J gene TRBJ2-7, with 9 bases identical to TRBD1. This CDR3 has 14 residues. V lost 2 bases to trimming and J lost 4 bases; unmatched junction nucleotides: 3. CDR1 is MDHEN and CDR2 is SYDVKM in the germline V gene. The CDR3 here is CASSLIGTGYEQYF. In DNA, the CDR3 is TGTGCCAGCAGTTTAATAGGGACAGGGTACGAGCAGTACTTC.

V is TRBV7-9 and J is TRBJ2-1; 9 bases agree with TRBD1. The CDR3 spans 18 residues. The J segment lost 8 bases and the V segment lost 4 bases, leaving 18 bases of the junction unmatched. CDR1 is SEHNR, CDR2 FQNEAQ, per germline (reference sequence). The DNA of the CDR3 is TGTGCCAGCAGCTCTCCCCCCTGGCGGGACAGGGTTGGGGATGAGCAGTTCTTC. This gives the protein CASSSPPWRDRVGDEQFF. The variable domain in full, completed from reference TRBV7-9 and TRBJ2-1, reads DTGVSQNPRHKITKRGQNVTFRCDPISEHNRLYWYRQTLGQGPEFLTYFQNEAQLEKSRLLSDRFSAERPKGSFSTLEIQRTEQGDSAMYLCASSSPPWRDRVGDEQFFGPGTRLTVL.

V is TRBV10-3 and J is TRBJ2-5; 13 bases map to TRBD2. J lost 4 bases, V lost 4 bases, and 3 bases had no gene match. The CDR3 loop spans 15 amino acids. Germline CDR1 is ENHRY and CDR2 is SYGVKD. DNA for the CDR3: TGTGCCATCAGTGGGACTAGCGGGAGTGGAGAGACCCAGTACTTC. This gives the protein CAISGTSGSGETQYF.

V gene TRBV19 combines with J gene TRBJ2-1; D remains ambiguous. Deletions cut 10 bases from V and 8 bases from J, with 24 bases between. Per germline, CDR1 LNHDA and CDR2 SQIVND (reference sequence). This CDR3 is built from 15 residues. The chain's CDR3 is CATSDEVEGIDEQFF. The CDR3 DNA follows: TGTGCCACCTCAGACGAGGTTGAAGGGATAGATGAGCAGTTCTTC.

This sequence joins TRBV9 and TRBJ2-7, with TRBD2 matching 8 bases. Trimming at V came to 0 bases and at J to 7 bases, leaving 3 bases not matched to a gene. Germline values: CDR1 SGDLS, CDR2 YYNGEE. There are 13 residues in the CDR3. The CDR3 DNA is TGTGCCAGCAGCGTAGTCCCGGGAGGGGAGCAGTACTTC. This sequence encodes CASSVVPGGEQYF.

The J gene is TRBJ2-3, the V gene TRBV30; D gene ambiguous. V lost 0 bases, J lost 6 bases, and 7 bases lay in between. Germline V CDR1 and CDR2: GTSNPN, SVGIG (reference sequence). CDR3 length equals 12 residues. The CDR3 DNA is TGTGCCTGGAGTGTTGGGTTCGATACGCAGTATTTT. Translation: CAWSVGFDTQYF.

The chain carries TRBV19 and TRBJ1-5; D ambiguous. The ends were cut back, 5 bases at V and 0 bases at J, with 11 bases in the middle. The germline V gene encodes CDR1 LNHDA and CDR2 SQIVND (reference sequence). The CDR3 totals 15 residues. CDR3 protein: CASSPTEYSNQPQHF. The CDR3 DNA is TGTGCCAGTAGTCCCACAGAATATAGCAATCAGCCCCAGCATTTT.

The genes are TRBV25-1 and TRBJ2-7; possible D gene TRBD1, 6 bases. The CDR3 is 14 amino acids. Between the trimmed V and J ends, which lost 5 bases and 0 bases, there was a span of 11 bases. Per germline, CDR1 MGHDK and CDR2 SYGVNS. The DNA for the CDR3 is TGTGCCAGCAGTATACAGGGCAACTCCTACGAGCAGTACTTC. Amino acids: CASSIQGNSYEQYF.

The rearrangement uses TRBV4-3 and TRBJ2-7; D tentatively reads TRBD1 or TRBD2 (5 bases each). V was pared by 3 bases and J by 4 bases, with 19 bases between. The CDR3 is 16 amino acids. Germline V gives CDR1 LGHNA, CDR2 YSLEER. The CDR3, as DNA: TGCGCCAGCAGCCAGGTTACTGGGGGTGGGGGATACGAGCAGTACTTC. The encoded protein is CASSQVTGGGGYEQYF.

The chain carries TRBV7-3 and TRBJ2-5; TRBD2 matches 7 bases. The CDR3 extends over 15 amino acids. Germline CDR1 SGHTA, CDR2 FQGTGA. Losses at the gene ends were 0 bases for V and 4 bases for J; bases not matched to a gene: 5. The CDR3 coding sequence is TGTGCCAGCAGCTTAACGGGCGGGAGCGCAGAGACCCAGTACTTC. This gives the protein CASSLTGGSAETQYF.

This chain links TRBV28 with TRBJ2-3; D uncertain. The CDR3 extends over 14 amino acids. CDR1 and CDR2 from the germline V gene are MDHEN and SYDVKM. V was cut by 6 bases and J by 2 bases, with 12 bases left in between. CDR3 sequence reads: CASSWPPPTDTQYF. CDR3 nucleotide sequence: TGTGCCAGCAGCTGGCCCCCCCCCACAGATACGCAGTATTTT.

A single count supports this clone. This rearrangement joins TRBV9 to TRBJ2-3, with TRBD2 matching 8 bases. Germline V gene data show CDR1 as SGDLS and CDR2 as YYNGEE. CDR3 length equals 16 residues. The J segment lost 0 bases and the V segment lost 4 bases, leaving 7 bases of the junction unmatched. The CDR3 nucleotides read TGTGCCAGCAGCCCGTTAGCGGGGCCTAGCACAGATACGCAGTATTTT. It is translated as CASSPLAGPSTDTQYF.